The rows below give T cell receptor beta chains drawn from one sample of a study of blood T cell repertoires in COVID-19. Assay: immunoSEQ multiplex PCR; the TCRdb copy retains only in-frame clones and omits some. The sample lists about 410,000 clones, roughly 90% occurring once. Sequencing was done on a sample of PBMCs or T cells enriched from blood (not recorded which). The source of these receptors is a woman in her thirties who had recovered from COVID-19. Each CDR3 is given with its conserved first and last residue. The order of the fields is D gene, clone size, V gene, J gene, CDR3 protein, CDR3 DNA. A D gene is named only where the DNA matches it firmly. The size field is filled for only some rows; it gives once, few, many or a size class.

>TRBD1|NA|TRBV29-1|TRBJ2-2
CSVVGQGSNTGELFF
TGCAGCGTTGTGGGACAGGGATCGAACACCGGGGAGCTGTTTTTT
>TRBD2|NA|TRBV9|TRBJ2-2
CASIPPTSGGRDTGELFF
TGTGCCAGCATCCCTCCGACTAGCGGGGGGAGGGATACCGGGGAGCTGTTTTTT
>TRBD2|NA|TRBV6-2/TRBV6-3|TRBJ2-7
CASSSPGTSGYEQYF
TGTGCCAGCAGTTCCCCCGGGACTAGCGGCTACGAGCAGTACTTC
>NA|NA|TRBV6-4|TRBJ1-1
CASREGPSGNTEAFF
TGTGCCAGCAGGGAGGGACCATCGGGGAACACTGAAGCTTTCTTT
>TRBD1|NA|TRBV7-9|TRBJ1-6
CASRSTGGHSPLHF
TGTGCCAGCAGATCGACAGGGGGCCATTCACCCCTCCACTTT
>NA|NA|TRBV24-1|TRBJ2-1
CATSDAGGGEQFF
TGTGCCACCAGTGATGCAGGGGGAGGTGAGCAGTTCTTC
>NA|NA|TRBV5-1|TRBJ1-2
CASRSAGQSGYTF
TGCGCCAGCAGATCTGCAGGACAAAGCGGCTACACCTTC
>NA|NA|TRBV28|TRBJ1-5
CASSLGRTDPWGNQPQHF
TGTGCCAGCAGTTTGGGACGGACAGATCCCTGGGGCAATCAGCCCCAGCATTTT
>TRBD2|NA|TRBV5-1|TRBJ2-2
CASSLIAGVTNTGELFF
TGCGCCAGCAGCTTGATTGCGGGGGTAACGAACACCGGGGAGCTGTTTTTT
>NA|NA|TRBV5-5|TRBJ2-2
CASSLASHYTGELFF
TGTGCCAGCAGCTTGGCGTCCCACTACACCGGGGAGCTGTTTTTT
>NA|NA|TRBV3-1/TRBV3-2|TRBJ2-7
CASSEQGRSIHEQYF
TGTGCCAGCAGCGAACAGGGTCGGAGCATCCACGAGCAGTACTTC
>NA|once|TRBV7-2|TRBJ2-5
CASSSGPREETQYF
TGTGCCAGCAGCTCAGGCCCCAGGGAAGAGACCCAGTACTTC
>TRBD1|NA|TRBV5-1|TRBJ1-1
CASSAGQKNTEAFF
TGCGCCAGCAGCGCGGGACAGAAGAACACTGAAGCTTTCTTT
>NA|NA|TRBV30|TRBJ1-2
CAWTQRRGGNYGYTF
TGTGCCTGGACTCAACGTCGGGGGGGTAACTATGGCTACACCTTC
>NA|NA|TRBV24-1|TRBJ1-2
CATSDSGLLHGYTF
TGTGCCACCAGTGATAGCGGTCTTCTGCATGGCTACACCTTC
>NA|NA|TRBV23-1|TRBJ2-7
CASDSTYEQYF
TGCGCCAGCGACAGTACCTACGAGCAGTACTTC
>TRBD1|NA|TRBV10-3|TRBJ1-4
CAISESVRGNEKLFF
TGTGCCATCAGTGAGTCTGTCAGGGGGAATGAAAAACTGTTTTTT
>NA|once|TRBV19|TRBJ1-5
CASSIVEGANQPQHF
TGTGCCAGTAGTATAGTAGAGGGCGCGAATCAGCCCCAGCATTTT
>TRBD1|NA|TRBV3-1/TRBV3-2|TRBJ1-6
CASSQRSGQGASPLHF
TGTGCCAGCAGCCAACGATCTGGACAGGGGGCTTCACCCCTCCACTTT
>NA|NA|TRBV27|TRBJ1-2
CASSLVGGLAGYTF
TGTGCCAGCAGTTTAGTGGGGGGGTTGGCCGGCTACACCTTC
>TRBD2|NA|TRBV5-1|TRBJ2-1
CASSSPRGAGDSEQFF
TGCGCCAGCAGCTCCCCAAGGGGAGCGGGAGATAGTGAGCAGTTCTTC
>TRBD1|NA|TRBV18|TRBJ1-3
CASSPRTGGENTIYF
TGTGCCAGCTCTCCCAGGACAGGGGGCGAAAACACCATATATTTT
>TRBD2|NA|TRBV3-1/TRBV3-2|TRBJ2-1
CASSHTSGSYNEQFF
TGTGCCAGCAGCCACACTAGCGGGAGCTACAATGAGCAGTTCTTC
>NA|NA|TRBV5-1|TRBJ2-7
CASSLGSTGAYEQYF
TGCGCCAGCAGCTTGGGGTCAACGGGAGCGTACGAGCAGTACTTC
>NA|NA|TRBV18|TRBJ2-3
CASSPPIGAETDTQYF
TGTGCCAGCTCACCACCGATTGGGGCCGAAACAGATACGCAGTATTTT
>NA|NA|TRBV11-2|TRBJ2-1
CASSLLIEDEQFF
TGTGCCAGCAGCCTTCTTATAGAGGATGAGCAGTTCTTC
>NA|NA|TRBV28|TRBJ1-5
CASRSVTGPGQPQHF
TGTGCCAGCAGGTCAGTCACAGGGCCCGGGCAGCCCCAGCATTTT
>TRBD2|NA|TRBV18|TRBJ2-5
CASSSGGGLQETQYF
TGTGCCAGCTCGTCGGGAGGGGGACTCCAAGAGACCCAGTACTTC
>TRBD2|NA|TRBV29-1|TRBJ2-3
CSVGLAGVSTQYF
TGCAGCGTGGGACTAGCGGGAGTGAGTACGCAGTATTTT
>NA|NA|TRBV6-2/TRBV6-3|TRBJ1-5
CASSYSSSRGRYQPQHF
TGTGCCAGCAGTTACTCGTCGTCCCGAGGGCGCTATCAGCCCCAGCATTTT
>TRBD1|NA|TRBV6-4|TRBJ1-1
CASRPDRGRRTEAFF
TGTGCCAGCAGGCCGGACAGGGGACGAAGAACTGAAGCTTTCTTT
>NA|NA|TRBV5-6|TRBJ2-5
CASSLGRGGQETQYF
TGTGCCAGCAGCTTGGGCAGGGGAGGGCAAGAGACCCAGTACTTC
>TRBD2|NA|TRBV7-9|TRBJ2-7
CASSGTSGREQYF
TGTGCCAGCTCAGGGACTAGCGGTAGGGAGCAGTACTTC
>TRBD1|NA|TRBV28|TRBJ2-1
CASSLYRDSRGNEQFF
TGTGCCAGCAGTTTGTACCGGGACAGCCGGGGCAATGAGCAGTTCTTC
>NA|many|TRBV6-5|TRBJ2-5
CASSPEGAQETQYF
TGTGCCAGCAGTCCGGAGGGTGCACAAGAGACCCAGTACTTC
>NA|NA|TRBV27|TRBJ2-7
CASSLRGGSDEQYF
TGTGCCAGCAGTTTACGAGGGGGATCTGACGAGCAGTACTTC
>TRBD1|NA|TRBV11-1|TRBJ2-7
CASSLGDRTPKEQYF
TGTGCCAGCAGCTTAGGGGACAGGACCCCTAAAGAGCAGTACTTC
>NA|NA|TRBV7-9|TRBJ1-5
CASSLGQRNQPQHF
TGTGCCAGCAGCTTAGGACAGCGTAATCAGCCCCAGCATTTT
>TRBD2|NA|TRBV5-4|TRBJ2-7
CASSLAGEGINYEQYF
TGTGCCAGCAGCTTGGCCGGGGAGGGGATAAACTACGAGCAGTACTTC
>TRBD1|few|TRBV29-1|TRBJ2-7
CSVTGQGVFEQYF
TGCAGCGTTACGGGACAGGGGGTATTCGAGCAGTACTTC
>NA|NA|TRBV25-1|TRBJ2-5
CASSESEIQETQYF
TGTGCCAGCAGTGAATCGGAGATACAAGAGACCCAGTACTTC
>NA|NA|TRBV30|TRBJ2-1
CAWRLREDEQFF
TGTGCCTGGAGACTGAGGGAGGATGAGCAGTTCTTC
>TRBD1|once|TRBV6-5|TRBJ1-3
CASSRDRRSGNTIYF
TGTGCCAGCAGCCGGGACAGGCGCTCTGGAAACACCATATATTTT
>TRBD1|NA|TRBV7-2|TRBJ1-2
CASSLEAQGEGYTF
TGTGCCAGCAGCTTAGAGGCACAGGGGGAAGGCTACACCTTC
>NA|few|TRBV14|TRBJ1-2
CASSLRPENYGYTF
TGTGCCAGCAGCCTCCGTCCGGAGAACTATGGCTACACCTTC
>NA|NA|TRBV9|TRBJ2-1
CASSLIADEQFF
TGTGCCAGCAGCTTAATAGCGGATGAGCAGTTCTTC
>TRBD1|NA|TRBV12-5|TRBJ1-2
CASGLKGDRGAAGYTF
TGTGCTAGTGGTTTGAAGGGGGACAGGGGCGCTGCTGGCTACACCTTC
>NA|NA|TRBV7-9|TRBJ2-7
CASSIHGTNFTYEQYF
TGTGCCAGCAGCATCCACGGGACAAACTTCACCTACGAGCAGTACTTC
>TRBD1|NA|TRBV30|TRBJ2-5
CAWSVRQGIETQYF
TGTGCCTGGAGTGTAAGACAGGGCATAGAGACCCAGTACTTC
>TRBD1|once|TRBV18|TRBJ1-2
CASSPRTGATF
TGTGCCAGCTCACCTCGGACAGGGGCCACCTTC
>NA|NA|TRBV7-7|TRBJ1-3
CASSLDSRGDSGNTIYF
TGTGCCAGCAGCTTAGATAGTCGGGGGGACTCTGGAAACACCATATATTTT
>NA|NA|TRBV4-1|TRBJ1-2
CASSHSQILNYGYTF
TGCGCCAGCAGCCATTCCCAAATACTAAACTATGGCTACACCTTC